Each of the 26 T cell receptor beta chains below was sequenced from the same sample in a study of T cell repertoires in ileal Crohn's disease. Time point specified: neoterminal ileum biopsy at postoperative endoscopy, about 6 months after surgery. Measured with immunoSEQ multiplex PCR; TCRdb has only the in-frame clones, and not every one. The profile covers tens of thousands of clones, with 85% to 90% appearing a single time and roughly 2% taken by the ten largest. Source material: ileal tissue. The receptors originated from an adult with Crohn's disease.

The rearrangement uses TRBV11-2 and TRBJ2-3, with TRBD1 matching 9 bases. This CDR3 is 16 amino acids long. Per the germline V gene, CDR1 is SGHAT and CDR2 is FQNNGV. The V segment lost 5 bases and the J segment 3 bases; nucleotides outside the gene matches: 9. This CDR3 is CASSPYGDRDTDTQYF. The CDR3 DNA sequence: TGTGCCAGCAGCCCTTACGGGGACAGGGATACAGATACGCAGTATTTT.

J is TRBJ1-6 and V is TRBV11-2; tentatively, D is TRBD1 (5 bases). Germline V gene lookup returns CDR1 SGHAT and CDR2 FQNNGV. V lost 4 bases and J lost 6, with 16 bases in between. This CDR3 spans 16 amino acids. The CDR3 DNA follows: TGTGCCAGCAGCTCAGCCCAGGGTTGGGGTAATTCACCCCTCCACTTT. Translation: CASSSAQGWGNSPLHF. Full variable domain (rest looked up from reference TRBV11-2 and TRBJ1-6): EAGVAQSPRYKIIEKRQSVAFWCNPISGHATLYWYQQILGQGPKLLIQFQNNGVVDDSQLPKDRFSAERLKGVDSTLKIQPAKLEDSAVYLCASSSAQGWGNSPLHFGNGTRLTVT.

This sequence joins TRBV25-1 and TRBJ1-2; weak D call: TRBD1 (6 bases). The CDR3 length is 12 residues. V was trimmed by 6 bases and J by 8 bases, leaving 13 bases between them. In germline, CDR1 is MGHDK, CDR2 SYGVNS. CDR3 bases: TGTGCCAGCAGGGTAGGGGGTCGCGGCTACACCTTC. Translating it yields CASRVGGRGYTF.

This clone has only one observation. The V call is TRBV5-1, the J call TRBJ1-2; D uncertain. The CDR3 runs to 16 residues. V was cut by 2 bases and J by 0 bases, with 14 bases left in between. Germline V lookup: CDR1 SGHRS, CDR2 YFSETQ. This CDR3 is CASSFWTGTANYGYTF. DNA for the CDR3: TGCGCCAGCAGCTTCTGGACGGGAACCGCTAACTATGGCTACACCTTC. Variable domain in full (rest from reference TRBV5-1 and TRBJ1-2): KAGVTQTPRYLIKTRGQQVTLSCSPISGHRSVSWYQQTPGQGLQFLFEYFSETQRNKGNFPGRFSGRQFSNSRSEMNVSTLELGDSALYLCASSFWTGTANYGYTFGSGTRLTVV.

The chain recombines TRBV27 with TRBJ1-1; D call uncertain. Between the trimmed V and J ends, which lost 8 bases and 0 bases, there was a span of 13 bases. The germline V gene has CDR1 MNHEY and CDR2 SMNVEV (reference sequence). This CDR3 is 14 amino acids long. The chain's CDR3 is CASSQEYMNTEAFF. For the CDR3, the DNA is TGTGCCAGCTCGCAGGAATACATGAACACTGAAGCTTTCTTT.

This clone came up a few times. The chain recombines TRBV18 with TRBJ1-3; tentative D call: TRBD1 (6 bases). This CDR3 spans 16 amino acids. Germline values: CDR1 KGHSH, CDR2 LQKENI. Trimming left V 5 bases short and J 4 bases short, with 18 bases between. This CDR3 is CASSGGATTTGNTIYF. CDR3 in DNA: TGTGCCAGCTCAGGGGGGGCGACGACGACGGGAAACACCATATATTTT.

Here the CDR3 DNA reads TGTGCCAGCAGCTTAGTGGTTGACACCACCGGGGAGCTGTTTTTT. Protein: CASSLVVDTTGELFF. The gene calls are TRBV7-9 and TRBJ2-2; D is undetermined. The germline CDR1 and CDR2 sequences are SEHNR and FQNEAQ (reference sequence). This CDR3 contains 15 residues. Trimming pared 1 base from V and 4 bases from J, leaving 10 bases between.

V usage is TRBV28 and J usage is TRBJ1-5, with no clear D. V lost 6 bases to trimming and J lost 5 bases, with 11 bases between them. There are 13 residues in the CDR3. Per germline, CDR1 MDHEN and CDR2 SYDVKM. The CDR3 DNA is TGTGCCAGCAGACCCCGGGAGTATCAGCCCCAGCATTTT. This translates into CASRPREYQPQHF.

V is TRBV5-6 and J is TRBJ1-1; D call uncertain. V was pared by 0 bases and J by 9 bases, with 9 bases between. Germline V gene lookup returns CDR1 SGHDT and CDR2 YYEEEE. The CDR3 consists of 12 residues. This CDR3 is CASSLGQSQAFF. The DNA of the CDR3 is TGTGCCAGCAGCTTGGGTCAGTCTCAAGCTTTCTTT.

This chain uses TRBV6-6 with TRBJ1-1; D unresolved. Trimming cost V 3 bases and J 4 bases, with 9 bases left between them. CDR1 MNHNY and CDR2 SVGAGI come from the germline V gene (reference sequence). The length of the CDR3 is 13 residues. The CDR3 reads CASSYLWSTEAFF. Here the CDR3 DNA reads TGTGCCAGCAGTTATCTATGGAGCACTGAAGCTTTCTTT.

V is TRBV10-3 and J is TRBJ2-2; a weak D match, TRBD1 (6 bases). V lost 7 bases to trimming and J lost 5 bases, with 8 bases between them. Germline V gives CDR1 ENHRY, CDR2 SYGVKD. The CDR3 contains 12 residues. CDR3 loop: CAINRETGELFF. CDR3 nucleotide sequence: TGTGCCATCAACAGGGAGACCGGGGAGCTGTTTTTT.

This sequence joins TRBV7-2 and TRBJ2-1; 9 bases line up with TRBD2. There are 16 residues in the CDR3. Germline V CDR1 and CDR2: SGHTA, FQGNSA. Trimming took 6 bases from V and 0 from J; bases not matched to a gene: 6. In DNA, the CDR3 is TGTGCCAGCAGGTTGGATAGCGGGAGCTCCTACAATGAGCAGTTCTTC. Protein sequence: CASRLDSGSSYNEQFF.

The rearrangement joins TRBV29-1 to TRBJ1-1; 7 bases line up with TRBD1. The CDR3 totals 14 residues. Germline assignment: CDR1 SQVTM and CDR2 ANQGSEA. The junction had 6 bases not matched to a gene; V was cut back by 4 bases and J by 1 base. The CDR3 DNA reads TGCAGCGTTGTGAAGGGACAGAGGAACACTGAAGCTTTCTTT. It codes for CSVVKGQRNTEAFF.

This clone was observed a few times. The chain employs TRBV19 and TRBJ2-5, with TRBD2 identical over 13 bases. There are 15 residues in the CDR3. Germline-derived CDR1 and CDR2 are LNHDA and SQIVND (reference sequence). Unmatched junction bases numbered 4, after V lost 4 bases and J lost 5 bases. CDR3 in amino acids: CASSRTSGSLETQYF. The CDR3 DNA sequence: TGTGCCAGTAGTAGGACTAGCGGGAGTCTTGAGACCCAGTACTTC.

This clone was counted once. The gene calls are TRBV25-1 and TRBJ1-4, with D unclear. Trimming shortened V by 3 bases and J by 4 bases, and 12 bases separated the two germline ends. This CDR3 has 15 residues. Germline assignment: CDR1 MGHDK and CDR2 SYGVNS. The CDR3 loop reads CASSESRVINEKLFF. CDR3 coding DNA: TGTGCCAGCAGTGAGTCGAGAGTGATTAATGAAAAACTGTTTTTT.

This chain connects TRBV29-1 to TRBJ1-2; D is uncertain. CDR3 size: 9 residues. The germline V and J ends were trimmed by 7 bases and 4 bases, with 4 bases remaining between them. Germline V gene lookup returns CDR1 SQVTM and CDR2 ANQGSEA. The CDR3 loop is CSAGYGYTF. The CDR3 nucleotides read TGCAGCGCCGGCTATGGCTACACCTTC.

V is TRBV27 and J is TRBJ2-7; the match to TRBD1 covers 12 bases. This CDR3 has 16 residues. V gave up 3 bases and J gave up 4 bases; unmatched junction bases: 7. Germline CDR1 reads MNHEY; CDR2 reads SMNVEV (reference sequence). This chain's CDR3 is CASSFRGTGGSYEQYF. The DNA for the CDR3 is TGTGCCAGCAGTTTCCGTGGGACAGGGGGCTCTTACGAGCAGTACTTC.

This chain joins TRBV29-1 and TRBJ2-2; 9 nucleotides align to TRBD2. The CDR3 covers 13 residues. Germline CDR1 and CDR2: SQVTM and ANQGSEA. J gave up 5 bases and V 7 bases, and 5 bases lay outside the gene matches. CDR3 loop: CSGRTSVTGELFF. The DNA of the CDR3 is TGCAGCGGAAGGACTAGCGTGACCGGGGAGCTGTTTTTT.

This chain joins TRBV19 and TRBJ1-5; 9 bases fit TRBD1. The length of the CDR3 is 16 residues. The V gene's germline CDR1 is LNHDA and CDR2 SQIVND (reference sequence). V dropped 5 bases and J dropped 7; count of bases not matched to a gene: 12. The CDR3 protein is CASSPSPGQGLQPQHF. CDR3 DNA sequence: TGTGCCAGTAGTCCCTCACCCGGACAGGGGTTGCAGCCCCAGCATTTT. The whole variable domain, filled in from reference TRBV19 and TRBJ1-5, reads DGGITQSPKYLFRKEGQNVTLSCEQNLNHDAMYWYRQDPGQGLRLIYYSQIVNDFQKGDIAEGYSVSREKKESFPLTVTSAQKNPTAFYLCASSPSPGQGLQPQHFGDGTRLSIL.

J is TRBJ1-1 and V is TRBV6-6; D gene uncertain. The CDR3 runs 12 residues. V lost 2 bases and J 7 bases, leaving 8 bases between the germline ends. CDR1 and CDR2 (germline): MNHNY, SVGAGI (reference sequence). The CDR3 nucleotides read TGTGCCAGCAGTTACCGTGGAGGTGAAGCTTTCTTT. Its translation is CASSYRGGEAFF.

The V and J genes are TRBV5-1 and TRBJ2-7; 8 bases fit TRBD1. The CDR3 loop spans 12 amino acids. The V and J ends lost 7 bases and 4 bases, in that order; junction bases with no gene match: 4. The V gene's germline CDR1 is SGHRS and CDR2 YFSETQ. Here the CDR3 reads CASADRGYEQYF. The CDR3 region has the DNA TGCGCCAGCGCCGACAGGGGTTACGAGCAGTACTTC.

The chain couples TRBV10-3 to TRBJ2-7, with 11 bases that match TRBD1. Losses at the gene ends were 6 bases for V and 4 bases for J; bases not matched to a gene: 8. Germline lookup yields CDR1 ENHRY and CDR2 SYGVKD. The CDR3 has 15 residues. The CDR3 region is CAIRDRDRGAYEQYF. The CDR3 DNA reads TGTGCCATCAGGGACCGGGACAGGGGGGCGTACGAGCAGTACTTC.

The CDR3 DNA sequence: TGTGCCAGCAGCTTAATGGCTAGCGGGAGCTACGAGCAGTACTTC. Residues: CASSLMASGSYEQYF. This rearrangement joins TRBV7-2 to TRBJ2-7; 10 positions agree with TRBD2. The germline CDR1 and CDR2 sequences are SGHTA and FQGNSA. The CDR3 length is 15 residues. V was pared by 2 bases and J by 3 bases, with 4 bases of the junction left unmatched.

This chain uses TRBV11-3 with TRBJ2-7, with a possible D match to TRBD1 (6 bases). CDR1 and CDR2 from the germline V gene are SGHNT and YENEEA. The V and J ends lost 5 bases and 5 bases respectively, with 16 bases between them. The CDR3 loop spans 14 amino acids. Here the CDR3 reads CASSPSATGNEQYF. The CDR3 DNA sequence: TGTGCCAGCAGCCCATCCGCTACAGGGAACGAGCAGTACTTC.

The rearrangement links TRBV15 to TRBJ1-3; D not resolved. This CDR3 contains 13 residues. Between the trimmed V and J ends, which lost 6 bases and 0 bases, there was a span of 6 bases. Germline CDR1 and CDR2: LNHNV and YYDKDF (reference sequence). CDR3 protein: CATRSRSGNTIYF. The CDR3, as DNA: TGTGCCACCAGGTCCCGCTCTGGAAACACCATATATTTT.

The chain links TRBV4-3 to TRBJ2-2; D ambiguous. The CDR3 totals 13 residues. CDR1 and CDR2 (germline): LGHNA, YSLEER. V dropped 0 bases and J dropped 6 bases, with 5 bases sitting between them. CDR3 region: CASSQDLAGELFF. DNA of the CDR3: TGCGCCAGCAGCCAAGATCTAGCCGGGGAGCTGTTTTTT.